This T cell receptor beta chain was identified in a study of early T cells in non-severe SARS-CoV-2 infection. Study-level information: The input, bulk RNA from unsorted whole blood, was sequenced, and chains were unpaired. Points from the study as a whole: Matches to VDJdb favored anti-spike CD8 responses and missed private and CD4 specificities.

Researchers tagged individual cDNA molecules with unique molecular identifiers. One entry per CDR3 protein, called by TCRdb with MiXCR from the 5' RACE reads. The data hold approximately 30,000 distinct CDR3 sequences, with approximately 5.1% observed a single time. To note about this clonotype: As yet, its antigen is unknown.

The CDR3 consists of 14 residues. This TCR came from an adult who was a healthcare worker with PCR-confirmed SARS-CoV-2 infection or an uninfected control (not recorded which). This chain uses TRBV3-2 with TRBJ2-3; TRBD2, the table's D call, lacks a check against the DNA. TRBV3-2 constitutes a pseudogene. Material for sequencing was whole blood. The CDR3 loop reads CASSQRGGTDTQYF. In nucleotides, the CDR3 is TGTGCCAGCAGCCAACGCGGGGGCACAGATACGCAGTATTTT.